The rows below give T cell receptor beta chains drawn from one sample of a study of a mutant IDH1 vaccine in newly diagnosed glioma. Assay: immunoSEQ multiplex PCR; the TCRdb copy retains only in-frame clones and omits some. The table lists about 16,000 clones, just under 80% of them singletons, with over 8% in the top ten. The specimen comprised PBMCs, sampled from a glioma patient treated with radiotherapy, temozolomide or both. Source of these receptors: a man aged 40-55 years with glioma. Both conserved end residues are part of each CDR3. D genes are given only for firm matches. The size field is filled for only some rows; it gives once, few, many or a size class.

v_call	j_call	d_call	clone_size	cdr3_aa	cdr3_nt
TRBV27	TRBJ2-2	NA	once	CASSPRPTAANTGELFF	TGTGCCAGCAGTCCGCGTCCGACAGCCGCGAACACCGGGGAGCTGTTTTTT
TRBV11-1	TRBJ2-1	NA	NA	CASSLSGSYNEQFF	TGTGCCAGCAGCTTGAGCGGGTCCTACAATGAGCAGTTCTTC
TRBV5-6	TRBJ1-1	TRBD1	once	CASSRGQGPNTEAFF	TGTGCCAGCAGCAGGGGACAGGGACCGAACACTGAAGCTTTCTTT
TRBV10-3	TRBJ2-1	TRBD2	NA	CAISEIPGTSGVEDEQFF	TGTGCCATCAGCGAAATTCCCGGGACTAGCGGGGTCGAGGATGAGCAGTTCTTC
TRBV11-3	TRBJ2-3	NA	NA	CASSQGPRTDTQYF	TGTGCCAGCAGCCAGGGACCTCGCACAGATACGCAGTATTTT
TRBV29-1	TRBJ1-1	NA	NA	CSVQGEATEAFF	TGCAGCGTCCAGGGTGAGGCCACTGAAGCTTTCTTT
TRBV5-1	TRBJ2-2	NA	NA	CASRVPGTGELFF	TGCGCCAGCAGAGTTCCGGGGACCGGGGAGCTGTTTTTT
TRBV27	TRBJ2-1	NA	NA	CASSFAGDSYNEQFF	TGTGCCAGCAGTTTCGCAGGGGATTCCTACAATGAGCAGTTCTTC
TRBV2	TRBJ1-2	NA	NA	CASKAQLANYGYTF	TGTGCCAGCAAAGCCCAATTAGCTAACTATGGCTACACCTTC
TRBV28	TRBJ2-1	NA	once	CASSSGAYNEQFF	TGTGCCAGCAGTTCAGGGGCCTACAATGAGCAGTTCTTC
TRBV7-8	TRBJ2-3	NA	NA	CASSLALLEEDRQYF	TGTGCCAGCAGCTTAGCGCTTTTGGAAGAGGATAGGCAGTATTTT
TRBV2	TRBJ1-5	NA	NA	CASSADFAGTQPQHF	TGTGCCAGCAGTGCAGATTTTGCAGGGACACAGCCCCAGCATTTT
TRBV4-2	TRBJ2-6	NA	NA	CASSQDLGSGANVLTF	TGTGCCAGCAGCCAAGATCTTGGGTCTGGGGCCAACGTCCTGACTTTC
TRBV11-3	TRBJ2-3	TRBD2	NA	CASSIRGGLTDTQYF	TGTGCCAGCAGCATTCGGGGGGGATTAACAGATACGCAGTATTTT
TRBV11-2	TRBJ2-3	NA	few	CASSLGVTADGGDTQYF	TGTGCCAGCAGCTTAGGGGTGACTGCGGATGGGGGAGATACGCAGTATTTT